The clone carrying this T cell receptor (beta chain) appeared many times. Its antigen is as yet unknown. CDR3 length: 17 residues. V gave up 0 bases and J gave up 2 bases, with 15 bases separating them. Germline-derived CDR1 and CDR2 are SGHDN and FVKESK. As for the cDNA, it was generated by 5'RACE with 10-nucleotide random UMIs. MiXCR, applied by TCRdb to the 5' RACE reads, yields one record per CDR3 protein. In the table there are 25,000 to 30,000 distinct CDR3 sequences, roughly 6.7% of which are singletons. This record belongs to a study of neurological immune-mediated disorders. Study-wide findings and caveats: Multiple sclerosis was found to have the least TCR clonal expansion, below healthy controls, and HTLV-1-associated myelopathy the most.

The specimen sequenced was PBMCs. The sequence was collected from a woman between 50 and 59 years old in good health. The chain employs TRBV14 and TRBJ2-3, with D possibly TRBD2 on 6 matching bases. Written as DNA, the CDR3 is TGTGCCAGCAGCCAAGATAGGAGGAGGGGCGACACAGATACGCAGTATTTT. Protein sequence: CASSQDRRRGDTDTQYF.